The T cell receptor (beta chain) under discussion was sequenced for a study of PD-1 blockade in mismatch repair-deficient tumors (dated by TCRdb to 2017 to 2019). For the wider study: Between late 2013 and 2016, the trial enrolled over 80 consecutive patients with over nine mismatch repair-deficient cancer types, every one of whom had been previously treated and was progressing. Tumor-associated T cell clones were tracked in the peripheral blood of patients responding to PD-1 blockade by deep sequencing of TCR CDR3 regions.

The CDR3, cysteine through phenylalanine, is 16 amino acids long. The sequence is cut down to CDR3 DNA, 48 bases in frame from base 1. V lost 5 bases and J lost 0 bases, and the count of bases not matched to a germline gene is 7. Reading the germline V gene (reference sequence) gives CDR1 SEHNR and CDR2 FQNEAQ. With regard to this clone: Its antigen is not yet known. Base qualities are missing; no much larger clone stands one base away.

The intended sense of this specimen's time point label: peripheral blood 12 weeks after first pembrolizumab dose. For each enrolled patient, mismatch repair deficiency was established using either polymerase chain reaction or immunohistochemistry. TCR sequencing was performed for three patients who responded to pembrolizumab therapy. Pembrolizumab PD-1 blockade was prospectively tested in advanced mismatch repair-deficient cancers, regardless of tissue of origin, in the phase II trial. Peripheral blood T cell samples were collected serially, before PD-1 blockade began and at several time points afterward. Blood sampling times were expressed in weeks after the first pembrolizumab dose. General study outcomes and caveats: After pembrolizumab, tumor-resident clones, which were often undetectable in blood before treatment, expanded rapidly and then contracted, generally ahead of radiologic responses.

Receptor amplification or capture employed the immunoSEQ multiplex PCR assay. In its TCRdb copy, this immuneACCESS table keeps in-frame sequences only and misses some clones. Where compared with another copy, unresolved V genes explain less than half of these, and the others have no known cause. In all, the sample holds tens of thousands of clones, and 81% of those were seen once. Of the sample, roughly 2.6% falls within the top ten clones. The sequence was obtained from an adult with mismatch repair-deficient cancer. The chain is assembled from TRBV7-9 and TRBJ2-1; TRBD2 matches 7 bases in the middle. Sequencing used peripheral blood, obtained 12 weeks after starting pembrolizumab. CDR3 loop: CASSPYVAGSYNEQFF. The DNA sequence is TGTGCCAGCAGCCCCTATGTAGCGGGCTCCTACAATGAGCAGTTCTTC.